Listed here are 30 T cell receptor beta chains from one sample, sequenced in a study of T-cell memory formation after mild COVID-19. TCRdb reanalysed the 5' RACE reads using MiXCR and keeps one entry per CDR3 protein. The data show around 450,000 distinct CDR3 sequences, with around 20% seen just once and more than 8% held by the top ten. Sequencing was performed on PBMCs or a T cell subset sorted from them (not recorded which). The origin of the receptors is an adult woman who had mild COVID-19 (a few samples of this study predate the infection). Cell type and time point are not known.

This chain connects TRBV5-5 to TRBJ1-2; 7 positions match TRBD1. This CDR3 has 15 amino acids. The germline V gene has CDR1 SGHKS and CDR2 YYEKEE (reference sequence). V was clipped by 1 base and J by 2 bases; unmatched bases: 5. This CDR3 is CASSLMGQPNYGYTF. The CDR3 DNA reads TGTGCCAGCAGCTTGATGGGACAGCCGAACTATGGCTACACCTTC. Complete variable domain (other parts from reference TRBV5-5 and TRBJ1-2): DAGVTQSPTHLIKTRGQQVTLRCSPISGHKSVSWYQQVLGQGPQFIFQYYEKEERGRGNFPDRFSARQFPNYSSELNVNALLLGDSALYLCASSLMGQPNYGYTFGSGTRLTVV.

This clonotype came up a few times. The chain uses TRBV20-1 and TRBJ2-1; 7 bases map to TRBD1. This CDR3 comprises 10 residues. Germline loops: CDR1 DFQATT, CDR2 SNEGSKA (reference sequence). The CDR3: CSKGANEQFF. In nucleotides, the CDR3 is TGCAGCAAGGGGGCCAATGAGCAGTTCTTC.

This clonotype turned up a few times. This chain uses TRBV6-6 with TRBJ2-7, with 7 bases that match TRBD2. Trimming at V came to 2 bases and at J to 1 base, leaving 2 bases not matched to a gene. Germline loops: CDR1 MNHNY, CDR2 SVGAGI (reference sequence). CDR3 length: 14 amino acids. CDR3: CASSYMRGSYEQYF. CDR3 in DNA: TGTGCCAGCAGTTACATGCGGGGGTCCTACGAGCAGTACTTC.

The chain joins TRBV11-2 to TRBJ2-1; D is ambiguous. This CDR3 comprises 13 residues. V lost 2 bases to trimming and J lost 6 bases, with 8 bases between them. Germline V gives CDR1 SGHAT, CDR2 FQNNGV. The CDR3 protein is CASSLFSFNEQFF. Here the CDR3 DNA reads TGTGCCAGCAGCTTATTTAGTTTCAATGAGCAGTTCTTC.

The chain's CDR3 is CSAWSGSSNQPQHF. The CDR3 nucleotides are TGCAGTGCCTGGAGCGGTAGCTCGAATCAGCCCCAGCATTTT. The chain recombines TRBV20-1 with TRBJ1-5; D is uncertain. The CDR3 is 14 amino acids. Trimming shortened V by 6 bases and J by 4 bases, and 16 bases separated the two germline ends. Germline lookup yields CDR1 DFQATT and CDR2 SNEGSKA (reference sequence).

CDR3 coding DNA: TGTGCCAGCAGCCCCAGATGGACGTCGTTTGGAGGGAACATTCAGTACTTC. Protein product: CASSPRWTSFGGNIQYF. J is TRBJ2-4 and V is TRBV11-3; D may be TRBD2 (6 bases). The germline gives CDR1 SGHNT, CDR2 YENEEA. Trimming left V 5 bases short and J 7 bases short, with 24 bases between. The CDR3 extends over 17 amino acids.

The rearrangement links TRBV30 to TRBJ2-7, with 10 bases fitting TRBD2. Unmatched junction bases numbered 7, after V lost 7 bases and J lost 4 bases. The V gene's germline CDR1 is GTSNPN and CDR2 SVGIG (reference sequence). The CDR3 length is 13 residues. CDR3: CAFLAGGGYEQYF. The CDR3 region has the DNA TGTGCCTTCTTAGCGGGGGGTGGTTACGAGCAGTACTTC.

The rearrangement links TRBV4-3 to TRBJ2-1; 7 positions agree with TRBD2. J was trimmed by 8 bases and V by 4 bases; bases with no gene match: 8. CDR1 is LGHNA and CDR2 is YSLEER in the germline V gene. This CDR3 spans 14 amino acids. The CDR3 loop reads CASSRGPAGDEQFF. CDR3 DNA sequence: TGCGCCAGCAGCCGGGGCCCGGCGGGGGATGAGCAGTTCTTC.

The rearrangement links TRBV19 to TRBJ1-2; maybe TRBD1 (6 bases). Looked up from germline, CDR1 is LNHDA and CDR2 is SQIVND (reference sequence). V lost 1 base and J 4 bases, leaving 10 bases between the germline ends. The CDR3 consists of 14 residues. CDR3 DNA sequence: TGTGCCAGTAGTATAGCAGGGGCTGGCTATGGCTACACCTTC. It specifies CASSIAGAGYGYTF.

Many counts were recorded for this clonotype. This chain joins TRBV20-1 and TRBJ1-1, with TRBD1 as a possible D gene (5 bases). Trimming took off 3 bases at V and 3 bases at J, with 11 bases between the two ends. The CDR3 covers 13 residues. Germline V gene data show CDR1 as DFQATT and CDR2 as SNEGSKA (reference sequence). The CDR3 protein is CSASIPGDTEAFF. For the CDR3, the DNA is TGCAGTGCTAGTATCCCGGGGGACACTGAAGCTTTCTTT.

This clonotype has more than one count but fewer than ten. The chain uses TRBV3-1 and TRBJ2-7; 10 bases map to TRBD2. The CDR3 is 16 amino acids. Trimming took 4 bases from V and 1 from J; bases not matched to a gene: 7. The germline CDR1 and CDR2 sequences are LGHDT and YNNKEL (reference sequence). The CDR3 DNA is TGTGCCAGCAGCCGGCCCCTAGCGGGGGCTTCCTACGAGCAGTACTTC. Residues: CASSRPLAGASYEQYF.

This clonotype turned up a few times. The V call is TRBV7-9, the J call TRBJ2-6; 11 bases are shared with TRBD1. The CDR3 extends over 17 amino acids. J lost 4 bases, V lost 3 bases, and 5 bases had no gene match. CDR1 is SEHNR, CDR2 FQNEAQ, per germline (reference sequence). The CDR3 loop reads CASSFGQGAKGANVLTF. The CDR3 DNA reads as TGTGCCAGCAGCTTCGGACAGGGGGCGAAAGGGGCCAACGTCCTGACTTTC.

This clonotype was seen at least ten times. The chain carries TRBV20-1 and TRBJ2-5; possible D gene TRBD2, 6 bases. The CDR3 consists of 14 residues. Per germline, CDR1 DFQATT and CDR2 SNEGSKA (reference sequence). V was trimmed by 3 bases and J by 5 bases, leaving 16 bases between them. CDR3 sequence: CSARRPGERETQYF. Written as DNA, the CDR3 is TGCAGTGCTAGGAGGCCGGGAGAAAGGGAGACCCAGTACTTC.

This clonotype was seen only a few times. This chain joins TRBV27 and TRBJ2-7; a possible D gene is TRBD2 (6 bases). Germline lookup yields CDR1 MNHEY and CDR2 SMNVEV (reference sequence). Trimming shortened V by 8 bases and J by 4 bases, and 15 bases separated the two germline ends. CDR3 size: 13 residues. CDR3 sequence reads: CASGTWMGYEQYF. The CDR3 DNA follows: TGTGCCAGCGGGACTTGGATGGGATACGAGCAGTACTTC.

V gene TRBV4-2 combines with J gene TRBJ2-1; 7 positions match TRBD1. Trimming took 0 bases from V and 2 from J; bases not matched to a gene: 4. The germline V gene encodes CDR1 LGHNA and CDR2 YNFKEQ. This CDR3 contains 16 residues. CDR3 nucleotide sequence: TGTGCCAGCAGCCAAGACACCGGGACAGCCTACAATGAGCAGTTCTTC. It codes for CASSQDTGTAYNEQFF.

This clonotype was seen at least ten times. The V and J genes are TRBV7-9 and TRBJ1-6; TRBD1 agrees at 8 bases. The CDR3 contains 14 residues. Trimming removed 3 bases from V and 11 bases from J; junction bases left unmatched: 6. Germline CDR1 is SEHNR and CDR2 is FQNEAQ (reference sequence). The CDR3 sequence: CASSFGQGGTPLHF. The CDR3 DNA reads as TGTGCCAGCAGCTTTGGACAGGGAGGGACACCCCTCCACTTT.

The chain carries TRBV6-1 and TRBJ2-1; no clear D gene. Deletions cut 1 base from V and 0 bases from J, with 7 bases between. There are 15 residues in the CDR3. Germline V gene lookup returns CDR1 MNHNS and CDR2 SASEGT. The CDR3: CASSEDTDSYNEQFF. CDR3 sequence (DNA): TGTGCCAGCAGTGAAGATACAGACTCCTACAATGAGCAGTTCTTC.

The chain links TRBV10-3 to TRBJ2-3; TRBD2 aligns across 12 bases. V shed 6 bases, J shed 4 bases, and the junction held 5 bases outside the gene matches. Per germline, CDR1 ENHRY and CDR2 SYGVKD. The CDR3 covers 15 residues. The CDR3, as DNA: TGTGCCATCAGGCGGACTAGCGGGGACGCAGATACGCAGTATTTT. This gives the protein CAIRRTSGDADTQYF.

This clonotype has more than one count but fewer than ten. The V call is TRBV13, the J call TRBJ2-3; TRBD2 matches at 10 bases. V dropped 1 base and J dropped 2; count of bases not matched to a gene: 6. The CDR3 runs to 17 residues. Germline CDR1 PRHDT, CDR2 FYEKMQ (reference sequence). CDR3 amino acids: CASSLDSGRPSTDTQYF. DNA of the CDR3: TGTGCCAGCAGCTTAGATAGCGGGAGGCCTTCCACAGATACGCAGTATTTT.

This rearrangement joins TRBV9 to TRBJ1-6; the D gene is possibly TRBD1 (6 bases). Trimming shortened V by 5 bases and J by 11 bases, and 20 bases separated the two germline ends. The CDR3 runs 15 residues. Germline V gives CDR1 SGDLS, CDR2 YYNGEE. CDR3 DNA: TGTGCCAGCAGAGGGAGGCCCGGGACATCGACACCCCTCCACTTT. It encodes CASRGRPGTSTPLHF.

V gene TRBV12-3 or TRBV12-4 combines with J gene TRBJ2-1; the match to TRBD2 covers 7 bases. The CDR3 length is 13 residues. V dropped 6 bases and J dropped 8; count of bases not matched to a gene: 7. This CDR3 reads CASSLIAGDEQFF. In DNA, the CDR3 is TGTGCCAGCAGCCTAATCGCGGGAGATGAGCAGTTCTTC.

The sample holds a few counts of this clonotype. The chain recombines TRBV6-5 with TRBJ2-3; D is perhaps TRBD2 (5 bases). V was cut by 5 bases and J by 5 bases, with 20 bases left in between. This CDR3 comprises 16 residues. Germline CDR1 reads MNHEY; CDR2 reads SVGAGI. CDR3 DNA sequence: TGTGCCAGCAGTCCCCGTAGGCTAGCCGCACGAGATACGCAGTATTTT. It codes for CASSPRRLAARDTQYF.

This clonotype occurred many times. The chain carries TRBV4-1 and TRBJ1-1; possibly TRBD1 for D (6 bases). This CDR3 has 14 residues. V shed 4 bases and J shed 1 base, with 10 bases lying between them. Germline CDR1 and CDR2: MGHRA and YSYEKL. The CDR3 loop reads CASSPGHWNTEAFF. DNA for the CDR3: TGCGCCAGCAGCCCGGGACATTGGAACACTGAAGCTTTCTTT.

This clonotype was observed at least ten times. V usage is TRBV4-1 and J usage is TRBJ2-2; TRBD2 matches at 14 bases. The V segment lost 3 bases and the J segment 5 bases; nucleotides outside the gene matches: 11. Germline values: CDR1 MGHRA, CDR2 YSYEKL. CDR3 length: 19 residues. CDR3 bases: TGCGCCAGCAGCCAGACCCGACTAGCGGGGGGGCCGGGGACCGGGGAGCTGTTTTTT. It encodes CASSQTRLAGGPGTGELFF.

The table lists this clonotype with many counts. J is TRBJ2-2 and V is TRBV12-3 or TRBV12-4; D unresolved. This CDR3 is built from 13 residues. V was shortened by 4 bases and J by 7 bases, with 10 bases between the two germline ends. The CDR3 sequence is CASSWAANGELFF. The DNA of the CDR3 is TGTGCCAGCAGTTGGGCGGCGAACGGGGAGCTGTTTTTT.

In its sample, this clonotype was seen a few times. The V and J genes are TRBV7-2 and TRBJ2-3; TRBD2 might be the D (6 bases). The CDR3 consists of 14 residues. V was clipped by 4 bases and J by 6 bases, with 14 bases between them. Germline V gene lookup returns CDR1 SGHTA and CDR2 FQGNSA. The DNA of the CDR3 is TGTGCCAGCAGCTACACGGGAGATATGGATACGCAGTATTTT. It specifies CASSYTGDMDTQYF.

This clonotype was recorded only once. This chain joins TRBV2 and TRBJ1-4; a weak D match, TRBD1 (5 bases). The CDR3 is made up of 14 amino acids. Per the germline V gene, CDR1 is SNHLY and CDR2 is FYNNEI. Trimming took off 6 bases at V and 2 bases at J, with 10 bases between the two ends. The CDR3 bases are TGTGCCAGCAGAGAGGGGAGTACTAATGAAAAACTGTTTTTT. Its translation is CASREGSTNEKLFF.

This clonotype was detected a few times. The DNA of the CDR3 is TGTGCCACCCAATCCAGGGGATATGGCTACACCTTC. Its translation: CATQSRGYGYTF. V is TRBV12-3 or TRBV12-4 and J is TRBJ1-2, with D perhaps TRBD1 (6 bases). This CDR3 has 12 residues. Trimming shortened V by 10 bases and J by 5 bases, and 14 bases separated the two germline ends.

The chain links TRBV20-1 to TRBJ1-5, with D hard to call. The V end was cut by 5 bases, the J end by 0 bases, with 11 bases between. CDR1 and CDR2 from the germline V gene are DFQATT and SNEGSKA (reference sequence). The CDR3 spans 14 residues. The chain's CDR3 is CSAPTWNSNQPQHF. Written as DNA, the CDR3 is TGCAGTGCTCCCACCTGGAATAGCAATCAGCCCCAGCATTTT.

This clonotype was counted a few times. The rearrangement joins TRBV5-1 to TRBJ1-4; 8 bases fit TRBD1. The CDR3 has 16 amino acids. The ends lost 4 bases at V and 8 bases at J; junction bases unmatched: 13. CDR1 and CDR2 (germline): SGHRS, YFSETQ. CDR3 residues: CASSPGTGNLGEKLFF. For the CDR3, the DNA is TGCGCCAGCAGCCCCGGGACAGGAAATTTGGGGGAAAAACTGTTTTTT.